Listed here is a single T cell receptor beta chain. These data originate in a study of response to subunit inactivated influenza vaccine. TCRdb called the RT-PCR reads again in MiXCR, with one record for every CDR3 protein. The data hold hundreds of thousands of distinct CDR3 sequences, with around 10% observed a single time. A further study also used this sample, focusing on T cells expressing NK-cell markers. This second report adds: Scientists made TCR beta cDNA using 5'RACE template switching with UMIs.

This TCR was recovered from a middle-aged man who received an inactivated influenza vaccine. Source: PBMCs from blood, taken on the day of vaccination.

DNA of the CDR3: TGTGCCAGCAGTTACTCGGGGTTCGGGGAGCTGTTTTTT. Its protein is CASSYSGFGELFF. This sequence joins TRBV6-2 or TRBV6-3 and TRBJ2-2; D ambiguous. The CDR3 loop spans 13 amino acids. From germline, CDR1 is MNHEY and CDR2 SVGEGT. Trimming took 0 bases from V and 7 from J, leaving 6 bases between them.